The 15 T cell receptor beta chains reported below all come from one sample, sequenced in a study of PD-1 blockade in classical Hodgkin lymphoma (TCRdb year 2020). This specimen's time point label, per the study, means: cycle 4 day 1 (C4D1), after 5 to 7 weeks of nivolumab. All trial patients had relapsed after autologous stem cell transplantation, with cohorts A, B and C differing in prior brentuximab vedotin exposure. The library relied on the immunoSEQ multiplex PCR assay. TCRdb took over this immuneACCESS table, retaining in-frame rearrangements with V and J assigned. Such tables are incomplete; in checked studies, under half of the missing clones stem from an unresolved V gene, and the remainder is unexplained. Present in this sample are 90,000 to 140,000 clones, roughly 89% of which were seen just once. The ten largest clones represent roughly 19% of the sample. The sequencing used peripheral blood mononuclear cells (PBMCs), collected before the fourth cycle of nivolumab. These receptors came from a human donor with classical Hodgkin lymphoma.

J is TRBJ1-3 and V is TRBV10-3; 7 positions agree with TRBD1. CDR1 is ENHRY and CDR2 is SYGVKD in the germline V gene. The CDR3 spans 14 residues. The J segment lost 2 bases and the V segment lost 6 bases, leaving 4 bases of the junction unmatched. This chain's CDR3 is CAIRQGLAGNTIYF. CDR3 sequence (DNA): TGTGCCATCAGACAGGGGCTGGCTGGAAACACCATATATTTT.

This sequence joins TRBV11-3 and TRBJ2-2, with TRBD1 matching over 8 bases. CDR1 SGHNT and CDR2 YENEEA come from the germline V gene. This CDR3 is built from 16 residues. V was pared by 5 bases and J by 3 bases, with 8 bases of the junction left unmatched. In DNA form, the CDR3 reads TGTGCCAGCAGCGATCGACAGGGGTCTCACACCGGGGAGCTGTTTTTT. Encoded protein: CASSDRQGSHTGELFF.

The chain recombines TRBV18 with TRBJ2-7; D tentatively fits TRBD1 or TRBD2 (6 bases each). The CDR3 is made up of 17 amino acids. Trimming cost V 3 bases and J 1 base, with 19 bases left between them. Germline V gene sequence: CDR1 KGHSH, CDR2 LQKENI. This chain's CDR3 is CASSPPTDRTKSYEQYF. For the CDR3, the DNA is TGTGCCAGCTCACCTCCTACTGACAGGACTAAATCCTACGAGCAGTACTTC.

This chain links TRBV15 with TRBJ1-3, with a possible D match to TRBD1 (5 bases). The V gene's germline CDR1 is LNHNV and CDR2 YYDKDF (reference sequence). V lost 0 bases and J 0 bases, leaving 15 bases between the germline ends. The length of the CDR3 is 18 residues. CDR3 DNA sequence: TGTGCCACCAGCAGAGAGCCGCTGCACAGGAACTCTGGAAACACCATATATTTT. Its translation is CATSREPLHRNSGNTIYF.

This clone was observed a few times. This rearrangement joins TRBV18 to TRBJ1-5; 7 bases agree with TRBD1. The CDR3 is made up of 15 amino acids. CDR1 is KGHSH and CDR2 is LQKENI in the germline V gene. V was clipped by 1 base and J by 4 bases; unmatched bases: 4. In DNA form, the CDR3 reads TGTGCCAGCTCACCACAGGACAGGTGGAATCAGCCCCAGCATTTT. This codes for CASSPQDRWNQPQHF. The entire variable domain, with the rest obtained from reference TRBV18 and TRBJ1-5, is as follows: NAGVMQNPRHLVRRRGQEARLRCSPMKGHSHVYWYRQLPEEGLKFMVYLQKENIIDESGMPKERFSAEFPKEGPSILRIQQVVRGDSAAYFCASSPQDRWNQPQHFGDGTRLSIL.

The rearrangement links TRBV5-1 to TRBJ2-4; no reliable D call. The CDR3 spans 12 residues. Germline CDR1 is SGHRS and CDR2 is YFSETQ. V was clipped by 3 bases and J by 10 bases, with 11 bases between them. CDR3 amino acids: CASSYDGEIQYF. The CDR3 DNA sequence: TGCGCCAGCAGCTATGACGGTGAGATTCAGTACTTC.

The chain has TRBV4-3 and TRBJ1-1, with unresolved D. The CDR3 length is 16 residues. CDR1 and CDR2 from the germline V gene are LGHNA and YSLEER. The ends were cut back, 0 bases at V and 3 bases at J, with 14 bases in the middle. The CDR3 loop is CASSQDARPMYTEAFF. Written as DNA, the CDR3 is TGCGCCAGCAGCCAAGATGCTCGCCCAATGTACACTGAAGCTTTCTTT.

The chain uses TRBV6-1 and TRBJ1-1, with unresolved D. The CDR3 covers 9 residues. Germline V lookup: CDR1 MNHNS, CDR2 SASEGT. V shed 1 base and J shed 11 bases, with 2 bases lying between them. This CDR3 reads CASSEGAFF. CDR3 DNA sequence: TGTGCCAGCAGTGAAGGTGCTTTCTTT.

J is TRBJ2-3 and V is TRBV4-1; no clear D gene. The CDR3 has 13 amino acids. V was pared by 0 bases and J by 3 bases, with 4 bases between. CDR1 is MGHRA, CDR2 YSYEKL, per germline. CDR3 nucleotides: TGCGCCAGCAGCCAAGATAGGACAGATACGCAGTATTTT. Protein: CASSQDRTDTQYF.

This clone was recorded only once. V gene TRBV30 combines with J gene TRBJ2-1; tentative D call: TRBD2 (6 bases). The V end lost 1 base, the J end lost 7 bases, and 14 bases lay between the germline ends. Germline V CDR1 and CDR2: GTSNPN, SVGIG (reference sequence). The CDR3 loop spans 14 amino acids. The CDR3 region has the DNA TGTGCCTGGAGTGCTAGCGTATCCTCTAATGAGCAGTTCTTC. Translated: CAWSASVSSNEQFF.

The chain links TRBV14 to TRBJ2-7; possible D gene TRBD2, 5 bases. Germline V gives CDR1 SGHDN, CDR2 FVKESK. Trimming removed 4 bases from V and 0 bases from J, with 13 bases in between. The CDR3 is 15 residues long. The DNA of the CDR3 is TGTGCCAGCAGCCTTAGGGTAGAGGGCTCCTACGAGCAGTACTTC. Encoded protein: CASSLRVEGSYEQYF.

The gene calls are TRBV6-6 and TRBJ1-1; D is uncertain. The length of the CDR3 is 13 residues. CDR1 is MNHNY, CDR2 SVGAGI, per germline (reference sequence). V lost 5 bases and J lost 1, with 8 bases in between. This CDR3 reads CASSDAPNTEAFF. The CDR3 DNA reads TGTGCCAGCAGTGACGCACCGAACACTGAAGCTTTCTTT.

Only one count was recorded for this clone. In nucleotides, the CDR3 is TGCGCCAGCAGCCCCGGGACAGGGGCATACGAGCAGTACTTC. Protein: CASSPGTGAYEQYF. The genes are TRBV4-3 and TRBJ2-7, with 10 nucleotides matching TRBD1. V gave up 4 bases and J gave up 4 bases; unmatched junction bases: 4. The CDR3 runs 14 residues. The germline V gene encodes CDR1 LGHNA and CDR2 YSLEER.

The chain has TRBV9 and TRBJ2-2; 8 bases match TRBD2. The V and J ends lost 0 bases and 3 bases, in that order; junction bases with no gene match: 7. The CDR3 contains 17 residues. Germline V gives CDR1 SGDLS, CDR2 YYNGEE. CDR3 nucleotide sequence: TGTGCCAGCAGCGTAGTTAGCGGGAATCTTCACACCGGGGAGCTGTTTTTT. It encodes CASSVVSGNLHTGELFF.

This chain links TRBV28 with TRBJ2-1; 8 bases align to TRBD2. The CDR3 is made up of 17 amino acids. Per germline, CDR1 MDHEN and CDR2 SYDVKM. The V and J ends lost 4 bases and 6 bases, in that order; junction bases with no gene match: 14. The CDR3 nucleotides are TGTGCCAGCAGTTCCTACCAACCCAGGGGACTAGGCAATGAGCAGTTCTTC. This codes for CASSSYQPRGLGNEQFF.